Below, one TCR beta chain is given with its context. No antigen is known for it. This sample is part of a study of OX40 agonist ivuxolimab in advanced cancers. Looking at the study overall: At 65% to 90% male, the cohort had a mean age of 60 years, ranging from roughly 20 to 85.

Using immunoSEQ multiplex PCR, the repertoire was profiled, and TCRdb retains in-frame clones only, with some absent. Altogether some 86,000 clones are present, roughly 94% being singletons, with the ten largest covering 8% to 10%. The study's findings and limits: Fewer expanded clones were found on average in CD4+ than in CD8+ T cells. Clones of CD4+ and CD8+ blood T cells grew by week 6 at doses of 0.1 to 3.0 mg/kg.

The cohort excluded patients with autoimmune disease history or systemic immunosuppression. The clonotype originates from an adult with an advanced solid tumor such as melanoma, head and neck, liver or kidney cancer. The material sequenced was CD4+ or CD8+ T cells sorted from blood, taken in a trial of the OX40 agonist ivuxolimab.

CDR3 sequence: CASSRQFNSPLHF. The CDR3 DNA reads as TGTGCCAGCAGTCGACAGTTTAATTCACCCCTCCACTTT. The chain combines TRBV28 with TRBJ1-6; D is perhaps TRBD1 (5 bases). CDR3 length: 13 residues. CDR1 is MDHEN, CDR2 SYDVKM, per germline. Trimming took off 5 bases at V and 6 bases at J, with 8 bases between the two ends.